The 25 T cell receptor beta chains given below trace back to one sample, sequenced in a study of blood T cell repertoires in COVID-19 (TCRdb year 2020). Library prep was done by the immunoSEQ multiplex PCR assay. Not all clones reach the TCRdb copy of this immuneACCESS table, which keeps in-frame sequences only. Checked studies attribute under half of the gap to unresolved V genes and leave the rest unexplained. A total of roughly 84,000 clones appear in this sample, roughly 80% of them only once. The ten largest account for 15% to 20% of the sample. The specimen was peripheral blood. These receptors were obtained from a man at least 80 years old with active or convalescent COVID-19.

CDR3 loop: CASSLRGQQNYGYTF. DNA for the CDR3: TGTGCCAGCAGCTTGAGAGGACAGCAAAACTATGGCTACACCTTC. The chain links TRBV5-5 to TRBJ1-2; weak D call: TRBD1 (6 bases). CDR3 length equals 15 residues. V shed 1 base and J shed 2 bases, with 12 bases lying between them. Germline CDR1 reads SGHKS; CDR2 reads YYEKEE (reference sequence). Full variable domain (missing parts from reference TRBV5-5 and TRBJ1-2): DAGVTQSPTHLIKTRGQQVTLRCSPISGHKSVSWYQQVLGQGPQFIFQYYEKEERGRGNFPDRFSARQFPNYSSELNVNALLLGDSALYLCASSLRGQQNYGYTFGSGTRLTVV.

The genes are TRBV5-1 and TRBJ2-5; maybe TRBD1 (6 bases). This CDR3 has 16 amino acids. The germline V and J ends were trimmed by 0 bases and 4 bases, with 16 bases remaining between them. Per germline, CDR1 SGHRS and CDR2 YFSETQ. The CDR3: CASSLGQGIRGETQYF. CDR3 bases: TGCGCCAGCAGCTTGGGCCAGGGGATTCGTGGAGAGACCCAGTACTTC. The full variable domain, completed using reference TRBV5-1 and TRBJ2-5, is KAGVTQTPRYLIKTRGQQVTLSCSPISGHRSVSWYQQTPGQGLQFLFEYFSETQRNKGNFPGRFSGRQFSNSRSEMNVSTLELGDSALYLCASSLGQGIRGETQYFGPGTRLLVL.

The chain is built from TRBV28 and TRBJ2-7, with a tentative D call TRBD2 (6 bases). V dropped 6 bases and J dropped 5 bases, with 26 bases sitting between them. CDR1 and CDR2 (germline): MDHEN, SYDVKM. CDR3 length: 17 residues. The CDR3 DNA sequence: TGTGCCAGCAGCAACCCTATGGGACTGATGGACGTCGACGAGCAGTACGTC. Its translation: CASSNPMGLMDVDEQYV.

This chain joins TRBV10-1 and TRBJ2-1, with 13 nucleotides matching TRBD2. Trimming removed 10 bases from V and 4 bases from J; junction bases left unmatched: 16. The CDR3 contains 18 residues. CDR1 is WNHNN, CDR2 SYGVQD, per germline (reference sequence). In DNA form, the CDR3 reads TGCGCCACCCCCCACCGAGGACTAGCGGGAGTCAGATACAATGAGCAGTTCTTC. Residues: CATPHRGLAGVRYNEQFF.

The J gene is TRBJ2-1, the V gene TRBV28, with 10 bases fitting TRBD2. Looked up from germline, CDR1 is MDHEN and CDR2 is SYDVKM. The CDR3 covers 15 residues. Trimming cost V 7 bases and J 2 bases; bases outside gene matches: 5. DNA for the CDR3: TGTGCCAGCATCGTAGCGGGGGGCCCCTACAATGAGCAGTTCTTC. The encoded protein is CASIVAGGPYNEQFF.

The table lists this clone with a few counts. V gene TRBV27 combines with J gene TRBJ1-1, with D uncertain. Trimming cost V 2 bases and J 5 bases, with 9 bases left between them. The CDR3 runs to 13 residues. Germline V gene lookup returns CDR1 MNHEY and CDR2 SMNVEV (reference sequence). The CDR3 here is CASSLRRETEAFF. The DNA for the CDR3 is TGTGCCAGCAGTTTAAGGAGGGAGACTGAAGCTTTCTTT.

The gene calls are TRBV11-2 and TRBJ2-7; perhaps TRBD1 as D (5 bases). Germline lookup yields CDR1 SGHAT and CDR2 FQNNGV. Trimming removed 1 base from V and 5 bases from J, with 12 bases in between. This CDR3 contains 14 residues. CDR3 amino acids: CASSLGPGQDEQYV. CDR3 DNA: TGTGCCAGCAGCTTAGGTCCAGGGCAGGACGAGCAGTACGTC.

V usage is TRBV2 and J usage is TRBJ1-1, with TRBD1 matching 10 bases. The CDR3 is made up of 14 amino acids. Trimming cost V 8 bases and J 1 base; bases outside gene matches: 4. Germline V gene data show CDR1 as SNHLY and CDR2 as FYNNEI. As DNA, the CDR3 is TGTGCCAGCGGGGGACAGGGGCGGAACACTGAAGCTTTCTTT. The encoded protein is CASGGQGRNTEAFF. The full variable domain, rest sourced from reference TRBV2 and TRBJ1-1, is EPEVTQTPSHQVTQMGQEVILRCVPISNHLYFYWYRQILGQKVEFLVSFYNNEISEKSEIFDDQFSVERPDGSNFTLKIRSTKLEDSAMYFCASGGQGRNTEAFFGQGTRLTVV.

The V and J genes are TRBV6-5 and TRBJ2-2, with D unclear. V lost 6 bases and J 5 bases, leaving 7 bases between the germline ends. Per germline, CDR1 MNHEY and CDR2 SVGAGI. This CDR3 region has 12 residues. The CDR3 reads CASSRTTGELFF. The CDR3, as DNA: TGTGCCAGCAGCCGTACTACCGGGGAGCTGTTTTTT.

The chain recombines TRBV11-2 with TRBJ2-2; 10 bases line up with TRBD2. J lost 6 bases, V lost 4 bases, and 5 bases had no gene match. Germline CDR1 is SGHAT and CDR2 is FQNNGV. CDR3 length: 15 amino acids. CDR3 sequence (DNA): TGTGCCAGCAGCTCCCTAGCGGGAGTGGCCGGGGAGCTGTTTTTT. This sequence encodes CASSSLAGVAGELFF. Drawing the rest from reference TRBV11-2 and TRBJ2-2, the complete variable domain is EAGVAQSPRYKIIEKRQSVAFWCNPISGHATLYWYQQILGQGPKLLIQFQNNGVVDDSQLPKDRFSAERLKGVDSTLKIQPAKLEDSAVYLCASSSLAGVAGELFFGEGSRLTVL.

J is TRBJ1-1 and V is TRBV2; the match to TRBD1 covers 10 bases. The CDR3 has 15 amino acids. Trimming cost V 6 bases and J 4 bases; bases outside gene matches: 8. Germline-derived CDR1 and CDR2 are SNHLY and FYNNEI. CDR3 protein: CASSRDRGRVTEAFF. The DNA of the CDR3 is TGTGCCAGCAGCCGAGACAGGGGGCGAGTCACTGAAGCTTTCTTT.

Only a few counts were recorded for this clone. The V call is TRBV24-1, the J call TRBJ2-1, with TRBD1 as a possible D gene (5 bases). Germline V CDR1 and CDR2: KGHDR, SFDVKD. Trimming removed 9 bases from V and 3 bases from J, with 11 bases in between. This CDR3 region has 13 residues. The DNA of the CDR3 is TGTGCCACCCAGGGTACTAACTACAATGAGCAGTTCTTC. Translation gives CATQGTNYNEQFF.

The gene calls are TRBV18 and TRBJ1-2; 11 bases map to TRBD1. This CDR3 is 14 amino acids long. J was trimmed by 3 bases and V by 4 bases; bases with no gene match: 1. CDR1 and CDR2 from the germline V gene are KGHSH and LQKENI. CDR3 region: CASSRTGGHYGYTF. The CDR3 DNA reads TGTGCCAGCTCACGGACAGGGGGCCACTATGGCTACACCTTC.

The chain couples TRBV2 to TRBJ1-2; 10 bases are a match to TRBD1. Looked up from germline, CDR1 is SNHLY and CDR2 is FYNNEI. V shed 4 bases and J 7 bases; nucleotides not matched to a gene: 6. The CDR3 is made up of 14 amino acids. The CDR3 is CASSGGTGVRGYTF. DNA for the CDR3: TGTGCCAGCAGTGGGGGGACAGGGGTGCGTGGCTACACCTTC.

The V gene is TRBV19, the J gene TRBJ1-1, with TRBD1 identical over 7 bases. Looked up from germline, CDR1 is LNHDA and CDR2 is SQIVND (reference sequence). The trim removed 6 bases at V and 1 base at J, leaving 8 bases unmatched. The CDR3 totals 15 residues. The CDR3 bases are TGTGCCAGTAGGCAGACAGGGAGGACGAACACTGAAGCTTTCTTT. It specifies CASRQTGRTNTEAFF.

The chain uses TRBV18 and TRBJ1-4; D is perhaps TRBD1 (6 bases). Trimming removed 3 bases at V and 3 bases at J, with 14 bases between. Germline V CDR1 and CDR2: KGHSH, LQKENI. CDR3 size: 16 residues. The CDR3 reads CASSPRTASANEKLFF. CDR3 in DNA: TGTGCCAGCTCACCCCGGACAGCGTCAGCTAATGAAAAACTGTTTTTT.

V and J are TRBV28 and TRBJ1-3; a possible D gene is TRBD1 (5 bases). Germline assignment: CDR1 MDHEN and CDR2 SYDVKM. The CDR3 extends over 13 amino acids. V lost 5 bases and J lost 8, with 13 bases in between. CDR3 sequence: CASSGAHGDTIYF. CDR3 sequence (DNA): TGTGCCAGCAGTGGGGCTCACGGAGACACCATATATTTT.

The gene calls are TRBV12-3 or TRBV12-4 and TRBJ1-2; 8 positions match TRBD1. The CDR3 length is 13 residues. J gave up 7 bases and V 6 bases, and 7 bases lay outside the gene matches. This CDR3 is CASSLGQVFGYTF. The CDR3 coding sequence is TGTGCCAGCAGCCTGGGACAGGTATTTGGCTACACCTTC.

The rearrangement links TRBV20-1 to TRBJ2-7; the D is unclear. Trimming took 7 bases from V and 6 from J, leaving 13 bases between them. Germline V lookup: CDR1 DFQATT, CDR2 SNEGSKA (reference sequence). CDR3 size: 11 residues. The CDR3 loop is CSVRRGREQYV. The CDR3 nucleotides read TGCAGTGTCCGGAGAGGTCGCGAGCAGTACGTC.

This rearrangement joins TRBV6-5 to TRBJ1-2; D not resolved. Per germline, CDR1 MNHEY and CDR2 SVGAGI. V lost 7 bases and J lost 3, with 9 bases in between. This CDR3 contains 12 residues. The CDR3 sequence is CASKTTHYGYTF. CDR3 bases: TGTGCCAGCAAGACAACACACTATGGCTACACCTTC.

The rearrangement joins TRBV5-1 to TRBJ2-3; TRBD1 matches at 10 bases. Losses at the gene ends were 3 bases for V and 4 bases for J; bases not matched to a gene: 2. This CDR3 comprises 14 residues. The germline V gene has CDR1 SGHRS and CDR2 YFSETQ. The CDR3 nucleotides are TGCGCCAGCAGCTACGGGACAGGGGCAGATACGCAGTATTTT. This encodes CASSYGTGADTQYF.

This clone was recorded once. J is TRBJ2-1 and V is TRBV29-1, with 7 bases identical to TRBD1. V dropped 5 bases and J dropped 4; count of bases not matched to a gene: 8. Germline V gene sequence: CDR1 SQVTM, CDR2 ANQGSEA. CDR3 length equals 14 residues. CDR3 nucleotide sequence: TGCAGCGTTAGCGATAGGGGGCAGTACAATGAGCAGTTCTTC. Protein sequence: CSVSDRGQYNEQFF.

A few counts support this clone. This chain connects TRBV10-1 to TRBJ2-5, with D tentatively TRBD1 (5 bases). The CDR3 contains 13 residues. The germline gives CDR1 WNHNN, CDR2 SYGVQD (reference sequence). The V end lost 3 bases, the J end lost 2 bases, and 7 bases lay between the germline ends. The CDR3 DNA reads TGCGCCAGCAGTGACCGACAGCAAGAGACCCAGTACTTC. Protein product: CASSDRQQETQYF.

The CDR3 nucleotides read TGCGCCAGCAGTCAAAGACGCGACACGGGCAGGGTCAACGAGCAGTACGTC. Translation gives CASSQRRDTGRVNEQYV. The chain links TRBV23-1 to TRBJ2-7; possibly TRBD1 for D (5 bases). TRBV23-1 carries the ORF label, with uncertain function. The CDR3 is 17 residues long. The V end was cut by 2 bases, the J end by 5 bases, with 22 bases between.

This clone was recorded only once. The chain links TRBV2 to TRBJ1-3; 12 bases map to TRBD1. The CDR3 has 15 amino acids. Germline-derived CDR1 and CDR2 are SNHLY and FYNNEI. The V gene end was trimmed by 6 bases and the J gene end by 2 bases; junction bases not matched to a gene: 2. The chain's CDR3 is CASRGDRGPGNTIYF. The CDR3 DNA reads TGTGCCAGCAGGGGGGACAGGGGGCCTGGAAACACCATATATTTT.